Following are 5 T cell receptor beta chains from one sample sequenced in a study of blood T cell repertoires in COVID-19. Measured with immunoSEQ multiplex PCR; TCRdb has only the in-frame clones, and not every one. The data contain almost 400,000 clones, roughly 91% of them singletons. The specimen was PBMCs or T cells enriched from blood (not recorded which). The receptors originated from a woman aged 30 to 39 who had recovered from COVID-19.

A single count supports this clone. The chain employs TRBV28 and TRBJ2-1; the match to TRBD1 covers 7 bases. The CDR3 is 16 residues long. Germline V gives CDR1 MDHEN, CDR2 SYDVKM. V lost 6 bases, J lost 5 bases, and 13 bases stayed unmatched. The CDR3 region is CASSPSLQGLDNEQFF. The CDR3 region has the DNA TGTGCCAGCAGCCCCAGCCTACAGGGGCTGGACAATGAGCAGTTCTTC.

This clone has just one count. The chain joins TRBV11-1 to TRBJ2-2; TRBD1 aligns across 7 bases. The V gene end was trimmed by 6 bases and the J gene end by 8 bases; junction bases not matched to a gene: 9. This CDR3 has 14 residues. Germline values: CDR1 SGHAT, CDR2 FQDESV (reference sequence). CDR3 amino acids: CASSRDSLSGELFF. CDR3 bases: TGTGCCAGCAGTCGGGACAGTTTGAGTGGGGAGCTGTTTTTT.

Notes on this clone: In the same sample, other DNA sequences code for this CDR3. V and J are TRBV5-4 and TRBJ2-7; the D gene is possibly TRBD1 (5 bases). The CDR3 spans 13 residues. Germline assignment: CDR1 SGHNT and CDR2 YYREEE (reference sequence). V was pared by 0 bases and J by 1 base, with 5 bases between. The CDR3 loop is CASSLDRSYEQYF. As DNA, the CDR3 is TGTGCCAGCAGCTTGGACAGGTCCTACGAGCAGTACTTC.

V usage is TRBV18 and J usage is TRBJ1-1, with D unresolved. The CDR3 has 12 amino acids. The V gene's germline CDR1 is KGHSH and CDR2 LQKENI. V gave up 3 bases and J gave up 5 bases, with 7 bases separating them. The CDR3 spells CASSPSLTEAFF. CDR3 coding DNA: TGTGCCAGCTCACCCTCCTTGACTGAAGCTTTCTTT.

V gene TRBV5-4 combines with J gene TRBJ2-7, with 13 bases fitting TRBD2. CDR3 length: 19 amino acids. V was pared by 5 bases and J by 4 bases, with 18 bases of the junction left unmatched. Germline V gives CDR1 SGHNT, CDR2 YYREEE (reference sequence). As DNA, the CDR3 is TGTGCCAGCAGGAGTCGGGGCGCTACTAGCGGGAGGGCCCGGTACGAGCAGTACTTC. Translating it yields CASRSRGATSGRARYEQYF.